This T cell receptor beta chain was recorded in a study of T cell changes during pregnancy in multiple sclerosis. Profiling relied on immunoSEQ multiplex PCR, and the TCRdb table lists in-frame clones only, not all of them. The table has 15,000 to 19,000 clones, 75% to 85% seen once. The germline V gene has CDR1 SNHLY and CDR2 FYNNEI. With V trimmed by 1 base and J by 6 bases, 11 bases remained unmatched. This CDR3 comprises 16 residues. This clonotype was sampled from a female donor in good health, enrolled as a control in a pregnancy study. Here the sequenced sample was CD8+ T cells from peripheral blood mononuclear cells, taken after pregnancy. This chain links TRBV2 with TRBJ1-2, with 7 bases aligning to TRBD1. The CDR3 protein is CASSEGGRGVRNGYTF. In nucleotides, the CDR3 is TGTGCCAGCAGTGAAGGGGGCAGGGGGGTCAGGAATGGCTACACCTTC.